The 21 T cell receptor beta chains below all came from one sample that was sequenced in a study of shared clonotypes between healthy human individuals. Clones were read by immunoSEQ multiplex PCR, and TCRdb kept only the in-frame ones, dropping some. Among about 670,000 clones listed, more than 70% were seen once. Material for sequencing was memory CD4+ T cells sorted from blood. As to subset: CD45RA-negative fraction. The receptors shown here come from a woman aged 25 to 39 in good health.

This clone was detected a few times. The chain has TRBV20-1 and TRBJ1-6, with TRBD1 as a possible D gene (6 bases). Germline V gene data show CDR1 as DFQATT and CDR2 as SNEGSKA (reference sequence). This CDR3 region has 11 residues. The V and J ends lost 6 bases and 11 bases respectively, with 11 bases between them. The CDR3 coding sequence is TGCAGTGCGACAGGTTTTACACCCCTCCACTTT. Protein sequence: CSATGFTPLHF.

The V gene is TRBV28, the J gene TRBJ2-7; D may be TRBD1 or TRBD2 (5 bases each). The CDR3 extends over 14 amino acids. Between the trimmed V and J ends, which lost 7 bases and 2 bases, there was a span of 15 bases. Germline V CDR1 and CDR2: MDHEN, SYDVKM. This CDR3 is CASTRRGATYEQYF. The CDR3 coding sequence is TGTGCCAGCACCCGTCGGGGCGCGACCTACGAGCAGTACTTC.

As to this clone: Other DNA sequences in the same sample also yield this CDR3. The chain links TRBV5-1 to TRBJ2-5, with a possible D match to TRBD1 (5 bases). Germline assignment: CDR1 SGHRS and CDR2 YFSETQ. The CDR3 loop spans 13 amino acids. V was clipped by 0 bases and J by 2 bases, with 5 bases between them. Here the CDR3 DNA reads TGCGCCAGCAGCTTGGGACAGCAAGAGACCCAGTACTTC. Translation gives CASSLGQQETQYF.

This chain joins TRBV6-1 and TRBJ2-3; D tentatively fits TRBD1 or TRBD2 (5 bases each). Trimming took off 6 bases at V and 5 bases at J, with 15 bases between the two ends. This CDR3 has 14 residues. Germline V gene lookup returns CDR1 MNHNS and CDR2 SASEGT. The CDR3 DNA reads as TGTGCCAGCAGACAGAACGGGGCGCAAGATACGCAGTATTTT. As protein: CASRQNGAQDTQYF.

This sequence joins TRBV5-4 and TRBJ2-2; D is perhaps TRBD1 or TRBD2 (5 bases each). V was cut by 1 base and J by 0 bases, with 10 bases left in between. Germline V CDR1 and CDR2: SGHNT, YYREEE (reference sequence). This CDR3 region has 16 residues. DNA for the CDR3: TGTGCCAGCAGCTTGTACGGGACGACGAACACCGGGGAGCTGTTTTTT. Translation gives CASSLYGTTNTGELFF.

In regard to this clone: At the DNA level, this CDR3 is encoded by other sequences in the same sample as well. The chain is built from TRBV20-1 and TRBJ2-1, with D perhaps matching TRBD2 (5 bases). Germline CDR1 is DFQATT and CDR2 is SNEGSKA (reference sequence). CDR3 length: 11 residues. V was cut by 3 bases and J by 10 bases, with 10 bases left in between. CDR3 nucleotides: TGCAGTGCTAGGTCCGGGAACGAGCAGTTCTTC. This translates into CSARSGNEQFF.

Comment on this clone: Other DNA sequences within the sample encode an identical CDR3. The chain recombines TRBV7-2 with TRBJ1-1; the D gene is possibly TRBD1 (6 bases). V lost 5 bases, J lost 3 bases, and 10 bases lay in between. Germline V gene lookup returns CDR1 SGHTA and CDR2 FQGNSA. The CDR3 runs to 13 residues. CDR3 bases: TGTGCCAGCAGCCGCAGGACAGACACTGAAGCTTTCTTT. Encoded protein: CASSRRTDTEAFF.

The chain links TRBV5-1 to TRBJ2-7, with 9 bases matching TRBD1. Per germline, CDR1 SGHRS and CDR2 YFSETQ. The CDR3 length is 16 residues. V dropped 4 bases and J dropped 5; count of bases not matched to a gene: 13. CDR3 sequence: CASSPRVGQGSDEQYF. The CDR3 DNA sequence: TGCGCCAGCAGCCCCAGGGTGGGACAGGGTAGCGACGAGCAGTACTTC. The complete variable domain, with remaining parts taken from reference TRBV5-1 and TRBJ2-7, reads KAGVTQTPRYLIKTRGQQVTLSCSPISGHRSVSWYQQTPGQGLQFLFEYFSETQRNKGNFPGRFSGRQFSNSRSEMNVSTLELGDSALYLCASSPRVGQGSDEQYFGPGTRLTVT.

The chain carries TRBV30 and TRBJ2-3; either TRBD1 or TRBD2 may fit D (6 bases each). The germline V gene encodes CDR1 GTSNPN and CDR2 SVGIG (reference sequence). The CDR3 spans 19 residues. V was cut by 2 bases and J by 0 bases, with 24 bases left in between. The CDR3 DNA reads TGTGCCTGGAGTTCGGTTGGAGGGGGTCGGGGCTCTAGCACAGATACGCAGTATTTT. Translation gives CAWSSVGGGRGSSTDTQYF.

The rearrangement uses TRBV9 and TRBJ2-5, with TRBD2 identical over 9 bases. The length of the CDR3 is 13 residues. V was pared by 7 bases and J by 5 bases, with 6 bases of the junction left unmatched. The germline gives CDR1 SGDLS, CDR2 YYNGEE. In DNA form, the CDR3 reads TGTGCCAGCGGGGGCGGGAGGGGTGAGACCCAGTACTTC. It yields the protein CASGGGRGETQYF.

The chain links TRBV27 to TRBJ2-7; D tentatively reads TRBD1 or TRBD2 (5 bases each). The ends were cut back, 2 bases at V and 2 bases at J, with 13 bases in the middle. Germline V gene data show CDR1 as MNHEY and CDR2 as SMNVEV (reference sequence). The CDR3 contains 15 residues. CDR3 DNA: TGTGCCAGCAGTTTACGGGGCGGACACACCTACGAGCAGTACTTC. Its protein is CASSLRGGHTYEQYF.

This clone was seen once. The gene calls are TRBV28 and TRBJ1-2; 8 bases align to TRBD1. With V trimmed by 2 bases and J by 4 bases, 3 bases remained unmatched. The CDR3 length is 14 residues. Looked up from germline, CDR1 is MDHEN and CDR2 is SYDVKM. The CDR3 spells CASSLGTGVYGYTF. The CDR3 coding sequence is TGTGCCAGCAGTTTAGGGACAGGTGTCTATGGCTACACCTTC.

V gene TRBV11-2 combines with J gene TRBJ2-1; TRBD2 matches at 12 bases. Germline V gene data show CDR1 as SGHAT and CDR2 as FQNNGV. V was clipped by 5 bases and J by 8 bases; unmatched bases: 7. This CDR3 is built from 15 residues. In DNA form, the CDR3 reads TGTGCCAGCAGCCCCGGACTAGCGGGATCCTATGAGCAGTTCTTC. It translates to CASSPGLAGSYEQFF. Filled out from reference TRBV11-2 and TRBJ2-1, the complete variable domain reads EAGVAQSPRYKIIEKRQSVAFWCNPISGHATLYWYQQILGQGPKLLIQFQNNGVVDDSQLPKDRFSAERLKGVDSTLKIQPAKLEDSAVYLCASSPGLAGSYEQFFGPGTRLTVL.

V usage is TRBV2 and J usage is TRBJ2-5; 9 nucleotides align to TRBD2. Germline-derived CDR1 and CDR2 are SNHLY and FYNNEI. The ends lost 6 bases at V and 5 bases at J; junction bases unmatched: 7. There are 14 residues in the CDR3. This chain's CDR3 is CASSGLASGETQYF. CDR3 nucleotides: TGTGCCAGCAGCGGACTAGCGAGTGGTGAGACCCAGTACTTC.

CDR3 nucleotide sequence: TGTGCCAGTAGTCTCGGTAGCGGCCAGGGAGATACGCAGTATTTT. Translation: CASSLGSGQGDTQYF. The V call is TRBV19, the J call TRBJ2-3, with TRBD2 as a possible D gene (6 bases). In germline, CDR1 is LNHDA, CDR2 SQIVND (reference sequence). The CDR3 has 15 residues. With 5 bases removed from V and 5 bases from J, the gap between germline ends came to 17 bases.

The gene calls are TRBV29-1 and TRBJ2-5; possible D gene TRBD2, 6 bases. Germline V gene sequence: CDR1 SQVTM, CDR2 ANQGSEA. The CDR3 runs 14 residues. V lost 6 bases and J lost 4, with 18 bases in between. CDR3: CSVGRDSGGETQYF. Written as DNA, the CDR3 is TGCAGCGTGGGCCGGGACTCTGGGGGAGAGACCCAGTACTTC.

This clone was observed a single time. The chain has TRBV28 and TRBJ2-1; D not certain. The CDR3 is made up of 15 amino acids. V lost 6 bases and J lost 5, with 17 bases in between. CDR1 and CDR2 (germline): MDHEN, SYDVKM. CDR3 loop: CASSPNLGRDNEQFF. DNA for the CDR3: TGTGCCAGCAGCCCGAACCTTGGACGCGACAATGAGCAGTTCTTC.

The chain uses TRBV6-1 and TRBJ1-1; unclear D gene. The germline V gene encodes CDR1 MNHNS and CDR2 SASEGT. The CDR3 is made up of 14 amino acids. V was pared by 6 bases and J by 1 base, with 12 bases between. The CDR3 here is CASRVSGENTEAFF. CDR3 DNA: TGTGCCAGCAGGGTCTCCGGGGAGAACACTGAAGCTTTCTTT.

The rearrangement uses TRBV27 and TRBJ2-3; 8 bases agree with TRBD1. There are 14 residues in the CDR3. Looked up from germline, CDR1 is MNHEY and CDR2 is SMNVEV (reference sequence). V lost 5 bases, J lost 5 bases, and 6 bases stayed unmatched. The chain's CDR3 is CASSKTGEIDTQYF. CDR3 DNA: TGTGCCAGCAGTAAGACAGGGGAAATAGATACGCAGTATTTT.

The chain combines TRBV5-6 with TRBJ2-1; 7 bases map to TRBD2. This CDR3 has 15 amino acids. Unmatched junction bases numbered 11, after V lost 7 bases and J lost 4 bases. Germline assignment: CDR1 SGHDT and CDR2 YYEEEE. As DNA, the CDR3 is TGTGCCAGCGTCCGAACTAGCGATTTTTACAATGAGCAGTTCTTC. The encoded protein is CASVRTSDFYNEQFF.

The chain recombines TRBV10-1 with TRBJ2-4; TRBD2 matches at 8 bases. The CDR3 runs 13 residues. The J segment lost 9 bases and the V segment lost 2 bases, leaving 3 bases of the junction unmatched. Germline V gene lookup returns CDR1 WNHNN and CDR2 SYGVQD (reference sequence). CDR3: CASSEAAGGIQYF. As DNA, the CDR3 is TGCGCCAGCAGTGAGGCGGCGGGGGGCATTCAGTACTTC.